These T cell receptor beta chains were read from a single sample in a study of neurological immune-mediated disorders. TCRdb independently ran MiXCR on the 5' RACE reads; one entry per CDR3 protein. This sample has more than 45,000 distinct CDR3 sequences; around 3.3% occur once, and the top ten carry 5.9%. The specimen sequenced was PBMCs. The receptors were sampled from a man aged 35 to 55 with multiple sclerosis. The CDR3 runs from the conserved cysteine through the conserved F or W. A D gene is named only where the DNA matches it firmly. Clone size is shown for a subset of rows, as once, few, many or a class of expanded clone.

CDR3 length,V gene,D gene,J gene,clone size,CDR3 DNA,CDR3 protein
19,TRBV5-6,TRBD1,TRBJ2-5,many,TGTGCCAGCAGCTTGTTGGGACAGGGGCGCACCATACTTGAGGAGACCCAGTACTTC,CASSLLGQGRTILEETQYF
17,TRBV14,TRBD1,TRBJ2-7,NA,TGTGCCAGCAGCCTCCTCTTTACGGGACAGGGGACCTACGAGCAGTACTTC,CASSLLFTGQGTYEQYF
14,TRBV6-2/TRBV6-3,NA,TRBJ2-7,many,TGTGCCAGCAGTTATGGGACGGTGATATACGAGCAGTACTTC,CASSYGTVIYEQYF
16,TRBV29-1,NA,TRBJ1-2,many,TGCAGCGTTGAAGGTCTCGGTGGGACTGAGACCTATGGCTACACCTTC,CSVEGLGGTETYGYTF
15,TRBV12-3/TRBV12-4,NA,TRBJ2-7,many,TGTGCCAGCAGTTTAGCGCTCAGAAAGACCTACGAGCAGTACTTC,CASSLALRKTYEQYF
16,TRBV7-6,NA,TRBJ2-1,many,TGTGCCAGCAGCTCACCAGGGGCTCCCTCCTACAATGAGCAGTTCTTC,CASSSPGAPSYNEQFF
15,TRBV18,NA,TRBJ1-5,many,TGTGCCAGCTCACCAGCGACCTCAATTGATCAGCCCCAGCATTTT,CASSPATSIDQPQHF
15,TRBV18,NA,TRBJ2-7,many,TGTGCCAGCTCACCACGCAGCCAGACGGCCTACGAGCAGTACTTC,CASSPRSQTAYEQYF
12,TRBV12-3/TRBV12-4,TRBD2,TRBJ2-1,NA,TGTGCCAGCAGGTCGGGGGGGAATGAGCAGTTCTTC,CASRSGGNEQFF
14,TRBV24-1,NA,TRBJ1-2,NA,TGTGCCACCAGTGATCCCCAGATTCCCTATGGCTACACCTTC,CATSDPQIPYGYTF
16,TRBV12-3/TRBV12-4,NA,TRBJ2-2,many,TGTGCCAGCTGCAAGTGGGGGGCGCCCGGCACCGGGGAGCTGTTTTTT,CASCKWGAPGTGELFF
15,TRBV10-1,NA,TRBJ2-3,many,TGCGCCAGCAGTGAGCGAGGGCTTGGCACAGATACGCAGTATTTT,CASSERGLGTDTQYF
12,TRBV6-5,NA,TRBJ2-5,many,TGTGCCAGCAGTTACTCGAGAGAGACCCAGTACTTC,CASSYSRETQYF
14,TRBV28,NA,TRBJ2-7,many,TGTGCCAGCACTCCCGCCCCCAAGGGCTACGAGCAGTACTTC,CASTPAPKGYEQYF
15,TRBV20-1,NA,TRBJ1-6,many,TGCAGTGCTAGAGTGACAGGACCCGGCGCTGCGCCCCTCAACTTT,CSARVTGPGAAPLNF
15,TRBV19,NA,TRBJ1-5,many,TGTGCCAGTAGCGCCGGACAGAGCTTCAATCAGCCCCAGCATTTT,CASSAGQSFNQPQHF
18,TRBV7-9,NA,TRBJ1-3,many,TGTGCCAGCACCCTCTATTGGGAAGTCTTGGGATCTGGAAACACCATATATTTT,CASTLYWEVLGSGNTIYF
12,TRBV3-1,NA,TRBJ2-7,many,TGTGCCAGCAGCCCCGGCGGGGTCGAGCAGTACTTC,CASSPGGVEQYF
13,TRBV24-1,TRBD1,TRBJ2-1,many,TGTGCCACCAGCCGGGACAGTTACAATGAGCAGTTCTTC,CATSRDSYNEQFF
15,TRBV7-2,TRBD2,TRBJ2-3,NA,TGTGCCAGCAGCTCCCCCACTAGCGGGGGGGTGGCGCAGTATTTT,CASSSPTSGGVAQYF